A selection of T cell receptor beta chains follows, all from one sample in a study of blood T cells in healthy people across ages. TCRdb reanalysed the 5' RACE reads using MiXCR and keeps one entry per CDR3 protein. The data contain about 640,000 distinct CDR3 sequences, around 38% of them singletons. The specimen was blood. The receptors were gathered from a man aged 80 or over in good health. Each CDR3 is given with its conserved first and last residue. The D gene is left open where the match is weak. Not every row has a clone size; where given, it reads once, few, many or a size class.

d_call: TRBD2; j_call: TRBJ2-7; v_call: TRBV7-2; clone_size: NA; cdr3_nt: TGTGCCATCGAGGGACTAGCGGGAGTAAGGGCCCAGTACTTC; cdr3_aa: CAIEGLAGVRAQYF
d_call: NA; j_call: TRBJ2-5; v_call: TRBV15; clone_size: NA; cdr3_nt: TGTGCCACCAGCTCACAGGAAGAACAAGAGACCCAGTACTTC; cdr3_aa: CATSSQEEQETQYF
d_call: NA; j_call: TRBJ2-1; v_call: TRBV3-1; clone_size: few; cdr3_nt: TGTGCCAGGGCAGAGGCGGACAATGAGCAGTTCTTC; cdr3_aa: CARAEADNEQFF
d_call: NA; j_call: TRBJ2-3; v_call: TRBV10-1; clone_size: NA; cdr3_nt: TGCGCCAGCAGTGAGTCGCAGCGGTACACAGATACGCAGTATTTT; cdr3_aa: CASSESQRYTDTQYF
d_call: TRBD2; j_call: TRBJ2-1; v_call: TRBV20-1; clone_size: NA; cdr3_nt: TGCAGTGCTAGAGATTCCCTAGCGGGAGGGGTAAATGAGCAGTTCTTC; cdr3_aa: CSARDSLAGGVNEQFF
d_call: TRBD1; j_call: TRBJ2-3; v_call: TRBV6-2/TRBV6-3; clone_size: few; cdr3_nt: TGTGCCACCCGGACAGGGGGTGCGGATACGCAGTATTTT; cdr3_aa: CATRTGGADTQYF
d_call: TRBD1; j_call: TRBJ1-1; v_call: TRBV20-1; clone_size: few; cdr3_nt: TGCAGTGCTCCCCGGGACAGGAACACTGAAGCTTTCTTT; cdr3_aa: CSAPRDRNTEAFF
d_call: NA; j_call: TRBJ2-1; v_call: TRBV24-1; clone_size: NA; cdr3_nt: TGTGCCACCAGTGACTGGACCGGGGCGAGGAACAATGAGCAGTTCTTC; cdr3_aa: CATSDWTGARNNEQFF
d_call: TRBD1; j_call: TRBJ1-2; v_call: TRBV6-5; clone_size: NA; cdr3_nt: TGTGCCAGCAGTTACCAACAGGGGTACTATGGCTACACCTTC; cdr3_aa: CASSYQQGYYGYTF
d_call: NA; j_call: TRBJ2-1; v_call: TRBV10-3; clone_size: few; cdr3_nt: TGTGCCATCAGTAAAGGGACCGAAGACAATGAGCAGTTCTTC; cdr3_aa: CAISKGTEDNEQFF
d_call: NA; j_call: TRBJ2-7; v_call: TRBV29-1; clone_size: NA; cdr3_nt: TGCAGCGTGGGAGACAGGACCGAGCAGTACTTC; cdr3_aa: CSVGDRTEQYF
d_call: NA; j_call: TRBJ1-2; v_call: TRBV20-1; clone_size: many; cdr3_nt: TGCAGTGCTAGAGCCCCAGGGGATGCCTATGGCTACACCTTC; cdr3_aa: CSARAPGDAYGYTF
d_call: TRBD2; j_call: TRBJ2-3; v_call: TRBV3-1; clone_size: NA; cdr3_nt: TGTGCCAGCAGACCTAGCGGGACCACAGATACGCAGTATTTT; cdr3_aa: CASRPSGTTDTQYF
d_call: NA; j_call: TRBJ2-1; v_call: TRBV9; clone_size: NA; cdr3_nt: TGTGCCAGCCGGGACCCAACCCATGAGCAGTTCTTC; cdr3_aa: CASRDPTHEQFF
d_call: NA; j_call: TRBJ2-5; v_call: TRBV7-2; clone_size: NA; cdr3_nt: TGTGCCAGCAGCTTATTGGGGCGCGGGGAGACCCAGTACTTC; cdr3_aa: CASSLLGRGETQYF
d_call: NA; j_call: TRBJ2-7; v_call: TRBV5-1; clone_size: few; cdr3_nt: TGCGCCAGCAGCTTGGGAGGGACCTCCTCCTACGAGCAGTACTTC; cdr3_aa: CASSLGGTSSYEQYF
d_call: NA; j_call: TRBJ2-1; v_call: TRBV5-1; clone_size: NA; cdr3_nt: TGCGCCAGCAGCGCCGGGACTGGATACAATGAGCAGTTCTTC; cdr3_aa: CASSAGTGYNEQFF
d_call: TRBD1; j_call: TRBJ2-1; v_call: TRBV18; clone_size: few; cdr3_nt: TGTGCCAGCTCACCACAGGACAGGGCCTTTGAGCAGTTCTTC; cdr3_aa: CASSPQDRAFEQFF
d_call: NA; j_call: TRBJ2-5; v_call: TRBV20-1; clone_size: NA; cdr3_nt: TGCAGTGCCCCAATGCGGGGGCCCCAAGAGACCCAGTACTTC; cdr3_aa: CSAPMRGPQETQYF
d_call: NA; j_call: TRBJ2-7; v_call: TRBV28; clone_size: few; cdr3_nt: TGTGCCAGCAGTTTAATCTCAGACAATGAGCAGTACTTC; cdr3_aa: CASSLISDNEQYF
d_call: NA; j_call: TRBJ1-2; v_call: TRBV6-4; clone_size: few; cdr3_nt: TGTGCCAGCAGGACCGACGCCGGGGTGCCGGGCTACACCTTC; cdr3_aa: CASRTDAGVPGYTF
d_call: NA; j_call: TRBJ1-1; v_call: TRBV29-1; clone_size: NA; cdr3_nt: TGCAGCGTTCAGTCCGGGGGTACTGAAGCTTTCTTT; cdr3_aa: CSVQSGGTEAFF
d_call: NA; j_call: TRBJ2-4; v_call: TRBV12-3/TRBV12-4; clone_size: few; cdr3_nt: TGTGCCAGCAGTGGGCAGCTCAAAAACATTCAGTACTTC; cdr3_aa: CASSGQLKNIQYF
d_call: NA; j_call: TRBJ1-1; v_call: TRBV7-9; clone_size: NA; cdr3_nt: TGTGCCAGCAGCCCTCCCCGGGGGATCGGCGCTGAAGCTTTCTTT; cdr3_aa: CASSPPRGIGAEAFF
d_call: NA; j_call: TRBJ2-7; v_call: TRBV7-2; clone_size: NA; cdr3_nt: TGTGCCAGCAGCTTAGGAGCAGCGGATACCTACGAGCAGTACTTC; cdr3_aa: CASSLGAADTYEQYF
d_call: TRBD1; j_call: TRBJ2-7; v_call: TRBV5-1; clone_size: many; cdr3_nt: TGCGCCAGCAGCCCTCGACAGGGTGACGGCGAGCAGTACTTC; cdr3_aa: CASSPRQGDGEQYF
d_call: NA; j_call: TRBJ2-2; v_call: TRBV20-1; clone_size: NA; cdr3_nt: TGCAGCGCTAGAGGGCGATATCCTTCGGGAACCGGGGAGCTGTTTTTT; cdr3_aa: CSARGRYPSGTGELFF
d_call: NA; j_call: TRBJ2-3; v_call: TRBV7-2; clone_size: NA; cdr3_nt: TGTGCCAGCAGCTTAGAGGCAGGGAGGACCACAGATACGCAGTATTTT; cdr3_aa: CASSLEAGRTTDTQYF
d_call: NA; j_call: TRBJ2-5; v_call: TRBV12-3/TRBV12-4; clone_size: NA; cdr3_nt: TGTGCCAGCAGACAGCGTGGCAGACAAGAGACCCAGTACTTC; cdr3_aa: CASRQRGRQETQYF
d_call: TRBD1; j_call: TRBJ1-2; v_call: TRBV6-5; clone_size: many; cdr3_nt: TGTGCCAGCAGTGATGGGACAGCTAACTATGGCTACACCTTC; cdr3_aa: CASSDGTANYGYTF
d_call: NA; j_call: TRBJ2-5; v_call: TRBV11-3; clone_size: NA; cdr3_nt: TGTGCCAGCAGCGGGGGAGAGTACAATGAGCAGTACTTC; cdr3_aa: CASSGGEYNEQYF
d_call: NA; j_call: TRBJ2-6; v_call: TRBV6-2/TRBV6-3; clone_size: NA; cdr3_nt: TGTGCCAGCAGTTACGAGGGGCGAGGGGCCAACGTCCTGACTTTC; cdr3_aa: CASSYEGRGANVLTF
d_call: TRBD1; j_call: TRBJ2-1; v_call: TRBV9; clone_size: NA; cdr3_nt: TGTGCCAGCAGCGTAGTGGGACAGGGCTACAATGAGCAGTTCTTC; cdr3_aa: CASSVVGQGYNEQFF
d_call: TRBD2; j_call: TRBJ2-7; v_call: TRBV6-2/TRBV6-3; clone_size: few; cdr3_nt: TGTGCCAGCAGTTACCCACTAGCGGGGGGGCGGGCCTACAATGAGCAGTACTTC; cdr3_aa: CASSYPLAGGRAYNEQYF
d_call: NA; j_call: TRBJ1-2; v_call: TRBV4-2; clone_size: NA; cdr3_nt: TGTGCCAGCAGCCAAGACCGGAGATTTGGCTACACCTTC; cdr3_aa: CASSQDRRFGYTF
d_call: TRBD1; j_call: TRBJ1-5; v_call: TRBV7-9; clone_size: NA; cdr3_nt: TGTGCCAGTCCCCACCAACGGGGCCAGGGGGAGAATCAGCCCCAGCATTTT; cdr3_aa: CASPHQRGQGENQPQHF